One sample yielded the 8 T cell receptor beta chains listed below, sequenced in a study of early T cells in non-severe SARS-CoV-2 infection. Each CDR3 protein is one row after TCRdb ran MiXCR on the 5' RACE reads. Of 81,000 or so distinct CDR3 sequences in the sample, 9.5% to 15% were seen once. Material: whole blood. Receptors originate from an adult who was a healthcare worker with PCR-confirmed SARS-CoV-2 infection or an uninfected control (not recorded which).

In its sample, this clonotype is medium-sized. The V gene is TRBV6-4, the J gene TRBJ1-1; D remains unclear. The germline CDR1 and CDR2 sequences are MRHNA and SNTAGT. V was cut by 2 bases and J by 1 base, with 5 bases left in between. This CDR3 region has 13 residues. The chain's CDR3 is CASSDGENTEAFF. The CDR3 nucleotides are TGTGCCAGCAGTGACGGGGAGAACACTGAAGCTTTCTTT.

This rearrangement joins TRBV5-4 to TRBJ2-1, with 7 bases matching TRBD1. V gave up 4 bases and J gave up 4 bases; unmatched junction bases: 2. Germline-derived CDR1 and CDR2 are SGHNT and YYREEE (reference sequence). The CDR3 has 13 amino acids. CDR3 DNA: TGTGCCAGCAGCACGGGACAGTACAATGAGCAGTTCTTC. Protein sequence: CASSTGQYNEQFF.

This clonotype was counted at least ten times. The V call is TRBV6-2 or TRBV6-3, the J call TRBJ2-1; 10 nucleotides align to TRBD2. Germline CDR1 and CDR2: MNHEY and SVGEGT. The ends lost 5 bases at V and 7 bases at J; junction bases unmatched: 8. The CDR3 has 15 residues. CDR3 amino acids: CASSVSAGGGNEQFF. The CDR3 DNA follows: TGTGCCAGCAGTGTATCAGCGGGAGGGGGAAATGAGCAGTTCTTC.

This clonotype showed up just a few times. The V call is TRBV29-1, the J call TRBJ2-7; no definite D call. The germline V gene encodes CDR1 SQVTM and CDR2 ANQGSEA. Trimming cost V 6 bases and J 6 bases, with 15 bases left between them. CDR3 length: 12 residues. The CDR3 nucleotides are TGCAGCGTATTATTGGGTTCGGGCGAGCAGTACTTC. It yields the protein CSVLLGSGEQYF.

This clonotype has only a few counts. Here the CDR3 DNA reads TGTGCCAGCAGCAACCGGGACACCCATGAGCAGTTCTTC. Its translation is CASSNRDTHEQFF. This rearrangement joins TRBV12-3 or TRBV12-4 to TRBJ2-1; D is perhaps TRBD1 (6 bases). The CDR3 totals 13 residues. Trimming took off 6 bases at V and 8 bases at J, with 14 bases between the two ends.

This clonotype was picked up a small number of times. The chain couples TRBV24-1 to TRBJ1-2, with a possible D match to TRBD1 (6 bases). V lost 3 bases and J lost 10, with 11 bases in between. This CDR3 spans 12 amino acids. Germline V gene data show CDR1 as KGHDR and CDR2 as SFDVKD. The CDR3: CATSDQGLVYTF. The CDR3, as DNA: TGTGCCACCAGTGATCAGGGGTTGGTCTACACCTTC.

This clonotype was observed a handful of times. The rearrangement uses TRBV7-6 and TRBJ1-2, with a tentative D call TRBD1 (6 bases). The CDR3 spans 12 residues. Deletions cut 4 bases from V and 8 bases from J, with 11 bases between. Germline CDR1 SGHVS, CDR2 FNYEAQ. The CDR3 reads CASSSRGAGYTF. The CDR3 DNA sequence: TGTGCCAGCAGCTCGAGGGGGGCGGGCTACACCTTC.

Only a few counts were recorded for this clonotype. The J gene is TRBJ2-2, the V gene TRBV6-2 or TRBV6-3; maybe TRBD2 (5 bases). Germline V CDR1 and CDR2: MNHEY, SVGEGT. The CDR3 consists of 13 residues. The germline V and J ends were trimmed by 2 bases and 6 bases, with 7 bases remaining between them. The CDR3 DNA follows: TGTGCCAGCAGTTACGGGAGCCCCGGGGAGCTGTTTTTT. It translates to CASSYGSPGELFF.